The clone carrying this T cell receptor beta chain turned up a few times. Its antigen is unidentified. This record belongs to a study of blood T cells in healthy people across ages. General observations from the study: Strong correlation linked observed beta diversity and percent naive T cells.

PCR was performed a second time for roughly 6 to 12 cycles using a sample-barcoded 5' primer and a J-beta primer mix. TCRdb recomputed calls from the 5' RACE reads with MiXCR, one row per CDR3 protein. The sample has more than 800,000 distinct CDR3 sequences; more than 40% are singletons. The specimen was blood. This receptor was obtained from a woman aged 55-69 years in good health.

CDR3 residues: CASSSTNEQFF. The CDR3 bases are TGTGCCAGCAGTTCGACTAATGAGCAGTTCTTC. The chain is built from TRBV12-3 or TRBV12-4 and TRBJ2-1, with D uncertain. The CDR3 covers 11 residues. Trimming took 4 bases from V and 7 from J, leaving 5 bases between them.